This T cell receptor (beta chain) was captured in a study of CD8 T cells in ankylosing spondylitis. Notes on the study in general: Disease-linked clones bore a CD8+ phenotype and were relatively rare in peripheral blood.

As the method for making TCR beta libraries, quantitative 5'-RACE with molecular barcodes was used. TCRdb redid the calling of the 5' RACE reads with MiXCR, one entry per CDR3 protein. Here the sample spans some 200,000 distinct CDR3 sequences, around 24% being singletons. This clonotype showed up many times. What it recognizes is unknown. The CDR3 length is 16 residues. Trimming removed 6 bases from V and 6 bases from J, with 22 bases in between. Looked up from germline, CDR1 is MNHNS and CDR2 is SASEGT. Sequenced material: blood, either unsorted or a sorted T cell fraction (not recorded which). This receptor was obtained from a male donor with ankylosing spondylitis or in good health (not recorded which). The chain carries TRBV6-1 and TRBJ2-3; tentative D call: TRBD2 (7 bases). CDR3 residues: CASRGGRGQAPDTQYF. Written as DNA, the CDR3 is TGTGCCAGCAGGGGAGGGAGGGGACAAGCACCCGATACGCAGTATTTT.